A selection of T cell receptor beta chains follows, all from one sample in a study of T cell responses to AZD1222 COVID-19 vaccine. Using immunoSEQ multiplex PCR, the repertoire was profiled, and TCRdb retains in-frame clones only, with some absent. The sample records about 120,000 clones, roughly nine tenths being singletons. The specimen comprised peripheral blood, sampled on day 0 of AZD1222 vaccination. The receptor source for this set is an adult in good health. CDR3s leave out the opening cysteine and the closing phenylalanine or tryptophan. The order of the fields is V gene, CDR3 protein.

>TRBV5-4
ASTPDPDSSYNEQF
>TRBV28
ASSLGAAYGYT
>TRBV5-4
ASSLDTGMGNEQF
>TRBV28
ATQSGDREAF
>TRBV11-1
ASSFGTGYQETQY
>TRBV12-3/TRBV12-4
ASGRFEDIQY
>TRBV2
ASIPRAFKLY
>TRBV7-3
ASSALAGGRNEQF
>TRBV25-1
ASSLTGFTEAF
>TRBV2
ASSEKRAMAEAF
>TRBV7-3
ASSLFARGLLGYNEQF
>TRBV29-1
SGFPSGVYNEQF
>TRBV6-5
ASSTLGRGYEQY